This entry is about one TCR beta chain. Produced via immunoSEQ multiplex PCR; TCRdb's table is partial and in-frame only. The sample carries about 240,000 clones, about 80% recorded once. The data originate from a study of blood T cell repertoires in COVID-19. At the level of the study: Both acute and convalescent COVID-19 samples were obtained from the United States, Italy and Spain. Sample material is recorded as cDNA or gDNA derived from T cells, B-cell-depleted T cells, or PBMCs.

The trim removed 4 bases at V and 8 bases at J, leaving 9 bases unmatched. This CDR3 comprises 15 residues. Germline V lookup: CDR1 SGHRS, CDR2 YFSETQ. The sample comprised peripheral blood. This chain uses TRBV5-1 with TRBJ2-1, with TRBD2 matching 10 bases. The clonotype originates from a woman older than 75 with acute or convalescent COVID-19. CDR3 in DNA: TGCGCCAGCAGCCCGGAAGCGGGGGGGCGATATGAGCAGTTCTTC. It specifies CASSPEAGGRYEQFF.